This T cell receptor (beta chain) was sequenced for a study of identical twins (TCRdb year 2016). In the study overall: TCR alpha and beta repertoires from monozygotic twins, unrelated adults of various ages and cord blood were deep-sequenced to test whether fetal clonotypes persist. To rule out contamination, replicate twin experiments were performed at different times with different library preparation protocols.

A word on this clonotype: It has no known antigen specificity. No per-base quality is available; no much larger clone lies one base away.

Every donor in the study was a healthy Caucasian. The twin cohort comprised three pairs of female monozygotic twins, all aged about 18 to 30 years. The RNA used for TCR libraries was isolated from peripheral blood mononuclear cells. The library was generated by 5' RACE. Sequencing was carried out with an Illumina HiSeq 2000. A universal primer binding site was introduced by template switching, and a unique molecular identifier was present in the final cDNA, enabling accurate counting of TCR cDNA molecules. Specific primers in the conserved constant-segment region were used to synthesize first-strand cDNA for the TCR alpha and beta chains. To control for contamination, every cDNA library was double barcoded, receiving both a SMART-Mk sample barcode and Illumina barcodes. TruSeq adapter sequences along with Illumina sample barcodes were introduced in two successive PCR steps. The TCR alpha and beta cDNA libraries were sequenced on the Illumina HiSeq platform using custom primers. In the source study's methods: Raw reads were processed with MiGEC to extract unique molecular identifiers, and MiXCR was used to determine CDR3 positions. For each individual, recombination models were inferred using an EM algorithm with the repgenHMM and IGoR tools. The analysis of shared clonotypes was done with the tcR package in R, with sharing normalized by the product of cloneset sizes. Out-of-frame nonproductive sequences were analyzed to study raw recombination free of thymic and clonal selection effects. TCRdb reran the public reads through fastp at Q25 and MiXCR, keeping productive beta chains. Identical CDR3 protein sequences are pooled into one entry, listed with their most common genes and DNA. The V and J calls were determined by TCRdb, not by the authors. Recorded for this sample are 750,000 to 950,000 distinct CDR3 sequences; 12% of them occurred a single time. The ten biggest clones cover around 1.5% of the sample.

From a lookup of the germline V gene (reference sequence), CDR1 and CDR2 are SGHAT and FQDESV. From its cysteine to its phenylalanine, the CDR3 spans 12 amino acids. The kept DNA is CDR3 alone, 36 bases in frame from the first base. V loses 7 bases, J loses 7 bases, and the germline ends lie 13 bases apart. Paper-wide results and their limitations: Conclusions relied on cross-sectional statistical analysis, since the same donors could not be followed over many years. Compared with coincidental sharing between unrelated individuals, out-of-frame TCR alpha sequences shared between twins had an excess of sequences with low generation probability. In monozygotic twins, out-of-frame TCR alpha sharing was systematically underestimated by recombination models, although the models agreed with sharing between unrelated individuals. Excess twin sharing in beta out-of-frame sequences was weaker because fewer shared sequences lowered the signal-to-noise ratio. Fewer insertions were carried by abundant cord blood beta clonotypes, a similar but weaker trend appeared in young adult naive repertoires, and no such trend appeared in memory repertoires. Invariant T cells such as MAIT and iNKT could partly confound zero-insertion analyses, although diverse VJ usage argued against such confounding for most clonotypes.

Another study also made use of these data, one on yellow fever vaccine responses in identical twins. According to the second study: The authors reported that the T cell response to vaccination in identical twins appeared partly convergent and partly personalized. Focusing on identical twins, the study followed the T cell clones that responded to the vaccine, and did so with precision.

This clonotype was obtained from a woman between 18 and 29 years old in good health. The material sequenced was PBMCs. The rearrangement combines TRBV11-1 with TRBJ1-2, with no reliable assignment of the D segment. CDR3 protein: CASTIGTVGYTF. The DNA reads as follows: TGTGCCAGCACCATTGGCACGGTTGGCTACACCTTC. This CDR3, with the reference TRBV11-1 and TRBJ1-2 proteins standing in past its ends, gives the full variable domain EAEVAQSPRYKITEKSQAVAFWCDPISGHATLYWYRQILGQGPELLVQFQDESVVDDSQLPKDRFSAERLKGVDSTLKIQPAELGDSAMYLCASTIGTVGYTFGSGTRLTVV.